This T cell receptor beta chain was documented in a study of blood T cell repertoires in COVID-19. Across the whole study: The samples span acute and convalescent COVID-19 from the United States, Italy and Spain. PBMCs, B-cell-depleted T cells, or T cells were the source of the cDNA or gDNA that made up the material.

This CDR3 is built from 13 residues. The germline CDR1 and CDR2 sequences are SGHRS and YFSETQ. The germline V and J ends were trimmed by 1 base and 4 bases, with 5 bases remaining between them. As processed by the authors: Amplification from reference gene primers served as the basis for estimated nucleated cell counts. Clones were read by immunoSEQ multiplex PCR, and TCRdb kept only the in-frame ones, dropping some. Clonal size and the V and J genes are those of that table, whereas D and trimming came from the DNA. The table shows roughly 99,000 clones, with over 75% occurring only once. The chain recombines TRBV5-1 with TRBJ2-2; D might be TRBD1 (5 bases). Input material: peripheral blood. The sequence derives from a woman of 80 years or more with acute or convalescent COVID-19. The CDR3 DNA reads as TGCGCCAGCAGCTTGACAGGCACCGGGGAGCTGTTTTTT. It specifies CASSLTGTGELFF.